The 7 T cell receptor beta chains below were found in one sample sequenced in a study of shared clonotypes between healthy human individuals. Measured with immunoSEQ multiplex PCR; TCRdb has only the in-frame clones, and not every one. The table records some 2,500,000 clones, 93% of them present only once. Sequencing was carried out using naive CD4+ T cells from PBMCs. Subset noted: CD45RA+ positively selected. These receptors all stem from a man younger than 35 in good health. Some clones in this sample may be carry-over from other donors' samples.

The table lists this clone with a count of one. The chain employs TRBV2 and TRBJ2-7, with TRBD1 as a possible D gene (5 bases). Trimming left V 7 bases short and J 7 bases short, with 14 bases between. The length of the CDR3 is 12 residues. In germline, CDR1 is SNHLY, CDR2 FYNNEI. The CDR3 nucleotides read TGTGCCAGCACCGAGGACACCCTGGAGCAGTACTTC. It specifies CASTEDTLEQYF.

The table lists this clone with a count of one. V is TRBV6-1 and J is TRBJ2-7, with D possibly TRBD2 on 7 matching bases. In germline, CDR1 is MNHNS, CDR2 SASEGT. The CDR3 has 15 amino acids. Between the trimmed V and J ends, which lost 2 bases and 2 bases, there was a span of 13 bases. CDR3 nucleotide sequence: TGTGCCAGCAGTGAAAGGGGGGGGGCCACCTACGAGCAGTACTTC. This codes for CASSERGGATYEQYF.

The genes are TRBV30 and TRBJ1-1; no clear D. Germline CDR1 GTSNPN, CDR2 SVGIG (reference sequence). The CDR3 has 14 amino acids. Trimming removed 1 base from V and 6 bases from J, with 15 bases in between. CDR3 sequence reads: CAWSASSRLAEAFF. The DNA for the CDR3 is TGTGCCTGGAGTGCGTCCTCTAGACTCGCTGAAGCTTTCTTT.

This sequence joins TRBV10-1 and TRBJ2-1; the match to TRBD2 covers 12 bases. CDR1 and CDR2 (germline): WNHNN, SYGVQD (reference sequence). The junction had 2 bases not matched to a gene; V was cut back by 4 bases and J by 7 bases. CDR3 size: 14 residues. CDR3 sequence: CASSGTSGTNEQFF. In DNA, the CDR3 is TGCGCCAGCAGTGGGACTAGCGGGACGAATGAGCAGTTCTTC.

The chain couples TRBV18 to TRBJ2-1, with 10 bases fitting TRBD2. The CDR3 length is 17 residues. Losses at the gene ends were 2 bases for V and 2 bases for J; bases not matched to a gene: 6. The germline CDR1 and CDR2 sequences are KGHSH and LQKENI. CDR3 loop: CASSPSPSGSAYNEQFF. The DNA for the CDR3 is TGTGCCAGCTCACCAAGTCCTAGCGGGAGTGCCTACAATGAGCAGTTCTTC.

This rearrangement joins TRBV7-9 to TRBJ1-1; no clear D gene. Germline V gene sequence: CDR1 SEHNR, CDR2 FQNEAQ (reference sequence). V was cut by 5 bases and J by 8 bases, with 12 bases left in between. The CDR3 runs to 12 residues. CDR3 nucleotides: TGTGCCAGCAGCAGGCACGGGGAAGAAGCTTTCTTT. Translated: CASSRHGEEAFF.

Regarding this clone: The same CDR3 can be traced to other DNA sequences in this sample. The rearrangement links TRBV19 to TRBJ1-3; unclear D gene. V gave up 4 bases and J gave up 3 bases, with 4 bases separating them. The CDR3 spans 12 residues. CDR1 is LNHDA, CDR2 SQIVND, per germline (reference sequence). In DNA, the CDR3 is TGTGCCAGTAGTACGGGTGGAAACACCATATATTTT. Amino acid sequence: CASSTGGNTIYF. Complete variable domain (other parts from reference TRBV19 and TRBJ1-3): DGGITQSPKYLFRKEGQNVTLSCEQNLNHDAMYWYRQDPGQGLRLIYYSQIVNDFQKGDIAEGYSVSREKKESFPLTVTSAQKNPTAFYLCASSTGGNTIYFGEGSWLTVV.